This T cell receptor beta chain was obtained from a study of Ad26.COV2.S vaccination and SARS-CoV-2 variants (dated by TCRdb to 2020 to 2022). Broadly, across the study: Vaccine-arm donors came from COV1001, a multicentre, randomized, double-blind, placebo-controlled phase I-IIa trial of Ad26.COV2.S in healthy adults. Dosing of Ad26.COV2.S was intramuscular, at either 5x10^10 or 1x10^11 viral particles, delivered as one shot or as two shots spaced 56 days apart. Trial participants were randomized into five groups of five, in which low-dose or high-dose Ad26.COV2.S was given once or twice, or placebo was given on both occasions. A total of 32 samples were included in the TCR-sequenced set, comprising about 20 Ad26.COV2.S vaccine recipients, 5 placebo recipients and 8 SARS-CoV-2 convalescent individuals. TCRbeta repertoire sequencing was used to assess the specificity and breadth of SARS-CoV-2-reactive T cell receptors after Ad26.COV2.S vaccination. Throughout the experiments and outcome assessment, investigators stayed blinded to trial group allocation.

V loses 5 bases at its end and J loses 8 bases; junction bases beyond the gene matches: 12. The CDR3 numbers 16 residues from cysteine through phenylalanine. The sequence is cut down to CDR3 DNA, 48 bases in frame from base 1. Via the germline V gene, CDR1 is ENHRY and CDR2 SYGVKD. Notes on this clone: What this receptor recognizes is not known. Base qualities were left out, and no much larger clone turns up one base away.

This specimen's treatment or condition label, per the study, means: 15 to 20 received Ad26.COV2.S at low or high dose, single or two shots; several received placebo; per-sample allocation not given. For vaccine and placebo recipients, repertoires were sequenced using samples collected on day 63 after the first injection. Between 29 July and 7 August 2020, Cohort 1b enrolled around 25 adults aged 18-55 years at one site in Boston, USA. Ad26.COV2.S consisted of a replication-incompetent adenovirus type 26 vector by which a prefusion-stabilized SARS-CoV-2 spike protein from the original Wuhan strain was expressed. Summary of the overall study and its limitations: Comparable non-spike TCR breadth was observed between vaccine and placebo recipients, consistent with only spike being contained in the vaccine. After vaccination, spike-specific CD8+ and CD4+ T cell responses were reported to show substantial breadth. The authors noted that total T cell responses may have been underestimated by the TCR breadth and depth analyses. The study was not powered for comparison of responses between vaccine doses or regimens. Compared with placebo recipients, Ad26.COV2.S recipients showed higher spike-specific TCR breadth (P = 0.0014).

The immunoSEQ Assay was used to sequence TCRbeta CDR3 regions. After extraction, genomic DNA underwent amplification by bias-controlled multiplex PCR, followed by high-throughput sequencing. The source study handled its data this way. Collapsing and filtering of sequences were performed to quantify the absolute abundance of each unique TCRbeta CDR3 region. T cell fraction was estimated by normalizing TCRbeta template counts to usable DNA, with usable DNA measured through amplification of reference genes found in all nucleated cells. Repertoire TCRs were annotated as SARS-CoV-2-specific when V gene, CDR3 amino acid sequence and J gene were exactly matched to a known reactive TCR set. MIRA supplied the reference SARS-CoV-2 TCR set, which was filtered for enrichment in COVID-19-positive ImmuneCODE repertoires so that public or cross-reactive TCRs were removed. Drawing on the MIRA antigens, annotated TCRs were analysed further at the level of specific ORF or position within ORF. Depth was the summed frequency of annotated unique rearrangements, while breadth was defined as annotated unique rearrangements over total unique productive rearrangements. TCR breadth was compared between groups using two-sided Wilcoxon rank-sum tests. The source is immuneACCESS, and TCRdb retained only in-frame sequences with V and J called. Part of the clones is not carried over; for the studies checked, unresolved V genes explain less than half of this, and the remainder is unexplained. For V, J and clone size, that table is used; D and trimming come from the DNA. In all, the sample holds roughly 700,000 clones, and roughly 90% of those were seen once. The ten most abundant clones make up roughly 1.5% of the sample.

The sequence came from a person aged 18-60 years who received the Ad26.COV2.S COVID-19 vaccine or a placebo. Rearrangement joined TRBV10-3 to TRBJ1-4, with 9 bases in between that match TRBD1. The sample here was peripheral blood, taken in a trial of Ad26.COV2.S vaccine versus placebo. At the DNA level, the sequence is TGTGCCATCAGTACAGGACAGGGGATTGGGCTGGAAAAACTGTTTTTT. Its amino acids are CAISTGQGIGLEKLFF.